Ten or more counts support the clone carrying this T cell receptor beta chain. This record comes from a study of regulatory T cells in long-lasting Graves disease. Libraries of TCR beta came from iRepertoire HTBI primers plus Arm-PCR of CDR3 regions. TCRdb analysed the multiplex PCR reads with MiXCR anew, one entry per CDR3 protein. The sample lists a few hundred thousand distinct CDR3 sequences; roughly 17% were seen once. The sample's time point: newly diagnosed GD, antithyroid drugs for less than 3 months. Construction of the TCR library relied on RNA isolated from PBMCs. From germline, CDR1 is KGHDR and CDR2 SFDVKD. The CDR3 consists of 12 residues. V dropped 4 bases and J dropped 5 bases, with 7 bases sitting between them. The sample was also linked to a second study, of T cells in Graves' hyperthyroidism and ophthalmopathy.

This TCR came from a man in his forties or fifties with Graves disease. The gene calls are TRBV24-1 and TRBJ1-1; D gene ambiguous. This sample comprised peripheral blood mononuclear cells (PBMCs), obtained at new diagnosis, from a patient treated with antithyroid drugs. CDR3 sequence reads: CATSEGGTEAFF. CDR3 coding DNA: TGTGCCACCAGTGAAGGCGGGACTGAAGCTTTCTTT.